This TCR beta chain was captured in a study of CD4 T cells in relation to SARS-CoV-2 and coronaviruses (dated by TCRdb to the early 2020s). Regarding the research as a whole: The ViraFEST assay cultured PBMCs with antigen for 10 days, then sequenced TCR beta CDR3s to find antigen-specific clonal expansions. The Adaptive Biotechnologies TCR-sequencing kit was used for samples from three pre-COVID donors and for the naive versus memory experiments, whereas the other data were Illumina-based. Patient-derived lymphoblastoid cell lines were used to map the HLA restriction of shared crossreactive spike epitopes. The study assessed, at the TCR clonotype level, memory CD4+ T cell crossreactivity between SARS-CoV-2 and common cold coronavirus spike proteins. A different TCR-beta assay, based on Illumina, was used to sequence expansion assays from other donors in the study. An HIV-1 Nef peptide pool or a no-peptide culture served as the negative reference condition.

CD4+ T cells from unexposed donors were collected before the COVID-19 pandemic (2011-2018). The EasySep CD4+ T cell isolation kit was used to isolate CD4+ T cells once the cultures had run for more than 8 days. Unexposed donor CD4+ T cells were tested for reactivity to SARS-CoV-2 S and N and four common cold coronavirus spike pools, as cell number allowed. PBMCs were cultured at fewer than 2.5 million per well in IMDM supplemented with around 4.7% human AB serum and 10 IU/ml IL-2. Half of the culture medium was replaced with fresh IL-2-containing medium on days 3 and 7. In general, triplicate replicate wells were used for every peptide culture condition. The leukapheresis product used for the unexposed donors was purchased from a commercial source. PBMCs were isolated from leukapheresis product or whole blood by Ficoll-Paque PLUS gradient centrifugation. PBMCs were either cryopreserved at -140°C or used fresh in the expansion assay. The QIAamp Micro DNA Kit was used to extract genomic DNA from the CD4+ T cells.

The CDR3 contains 16 residues, cysteine and phenylalanine counted. Of all the DNA, just the CDR3 is kept, 48 bases in frame from base 1. V and J are trimmed by 5 bases and 0 bases, and the gene matches miss 7 bases of the junction. The germline V gene supplies CDR1 MNHEY and CDR2 SVGEGT. Library prep was done by the immunoSEQ multiplex PCR assay. In the source study's methods: During preprocessing, nonproductive sequences were discarded, as were any CDR3s that did not begin with C, did not end with F or W, or were shorter than 7 amino acids. Antigen-specific clonotypes were called with the MANAFEST web app, based on expansion relative to reference and other culture wells. A clone counted as positive if significantly expanded in 2 of 3 replicate wells versus the reference culture at FDR below 0.05. To be called positive, a clone also had to show significant expansion compared with every other tandem well and an odds ratio greater than 5. After three terminal residues were trimmed from each end, CDR3 homology was quantified as pairwise Levenshtein distance using the stringdist R package. Held by TCRdb, this immuneACCESS table contains in-frame sequences only and omits some clones. Under half of the omission traces to an unresolved V gene where checked; the cause of the rest is unknown. The V and J calls and the clone size are those of that table, but D and trimming were determined from the DNA. The sample records about 22,000 clones, over 75% of which are singletons. 15% to 20% of the sample lies in the top ten.

In the case of this clone: Its antigen remains unidentified. The record has no base qualities; no much larger clone is one base away.

General findings and caveats noted by the study authors: Crossreactive clones showed significantly weaker SARS-CoV-2-driven expansion than monoreactive clones, consistent with antigenic imprinting. Small numbers of patients and of tested TCRs limited the study. Memory CD4+ clonotypes crossrecognizing SARS-CoV-2 and at least one common cold coronavirus spike were found in 50% to 80% of donors. No donor contributed both pre-pandemic and post-infection samples, which limited tracing the source of pre-existing responses. Since the crossreactivity analysis centred on spike protein, crossreactivity against other viral proteins was not assessed.

The sequence came from a human donor in good health. The sequencing sample was made of CD4+ T cells from PBMCs, cultured in vitro. The chain is made from TRBV6-2 or TRBV6-3 and TRBJ2-1, and 7 bases in between align with TRBD2. The nucleotides read TGTGCCAGCAGTCCCCTTGGCGGGAGCTCCTACAATGAGCAGTTCTTC. The translation is CASSPLGGSSYNEQFF.